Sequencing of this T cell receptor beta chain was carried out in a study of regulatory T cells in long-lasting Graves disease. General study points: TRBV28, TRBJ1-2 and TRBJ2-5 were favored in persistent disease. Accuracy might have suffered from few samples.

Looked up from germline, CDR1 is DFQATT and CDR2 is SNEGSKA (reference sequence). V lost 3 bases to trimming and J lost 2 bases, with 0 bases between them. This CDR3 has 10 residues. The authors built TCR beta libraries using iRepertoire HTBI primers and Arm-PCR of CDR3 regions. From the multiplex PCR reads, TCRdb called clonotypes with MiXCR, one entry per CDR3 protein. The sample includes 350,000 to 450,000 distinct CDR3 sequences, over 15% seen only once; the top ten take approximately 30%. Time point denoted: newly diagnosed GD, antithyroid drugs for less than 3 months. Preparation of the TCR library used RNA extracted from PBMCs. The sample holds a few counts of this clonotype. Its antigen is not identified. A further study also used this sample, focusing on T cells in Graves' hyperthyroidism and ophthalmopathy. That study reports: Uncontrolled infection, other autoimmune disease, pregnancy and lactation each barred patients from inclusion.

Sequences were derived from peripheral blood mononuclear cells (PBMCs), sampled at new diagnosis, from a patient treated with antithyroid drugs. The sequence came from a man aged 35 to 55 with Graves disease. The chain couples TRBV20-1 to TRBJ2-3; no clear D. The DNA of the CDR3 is TGCAGTGCTAGCACAGATACGCAGTATTTT. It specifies CSASTDTQYF.